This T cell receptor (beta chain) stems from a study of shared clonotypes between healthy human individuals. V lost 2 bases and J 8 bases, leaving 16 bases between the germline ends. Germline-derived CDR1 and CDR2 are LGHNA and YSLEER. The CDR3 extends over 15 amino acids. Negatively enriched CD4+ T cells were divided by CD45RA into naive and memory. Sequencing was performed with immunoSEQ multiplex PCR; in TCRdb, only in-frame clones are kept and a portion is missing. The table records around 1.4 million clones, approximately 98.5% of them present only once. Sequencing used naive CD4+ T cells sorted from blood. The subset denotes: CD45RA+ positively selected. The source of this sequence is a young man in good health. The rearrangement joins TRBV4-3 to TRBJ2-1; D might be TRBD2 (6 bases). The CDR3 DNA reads TGCGCCAGCAGCCAACTAGCGCGAGGTGCCCATGAGCAGTTCTTC. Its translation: CASSQLARGAHEQFF.